Each of the 32 T cell receptor beta chains below was sequenced from the same sample in a study of shared clonotypes between healthy human individuals. Terminally differentiated effector memory CD45RA+ cells were excluded by CCR7 positive selection of CD45RO-negative cells. The assay was immunoSEQ multiplex PCR, and TCRdb's table has in-frame clones only and misses some. The table has more than 2 million clones, over 85% seen once. Sequenced sample: naive CD8+ T cells sorted from blood. These TCRs come from a man aged 18 to 35 in good health.

J is TRBJ2-7 and V is TRBV11-2; D possibly uses TRBD1 or TRBD2 (5 bases each). This CDR3 is built from 16 residues. V lost 5 bases and J lost 0, with 17 bases in between. Germline V gives CDR1 SGHAT, CDR2 FQNNGV. CDR3 region: CASSPGPAAASYEQYF. The CDR3 bases are TGTGCCAGCAGCCCGGGGCCTGCGGCAGCCTCCTACGAGCAGTACTTC.

In the case of this clone: At the DNA level, this CDR3 is encoded by other sequences in the same sample as well. This chain connects TRBV9 to TRBJ2-3; no firm D call. Trimming stripped 5 bases from V and 3 bases from J, with 7 bases between. The CDR3 loop spans 12 amino acids. Germline loops: CDR1 SGDLS, CDR2 YYNGEE. The CDR3 protein is CASSLGTDTQYF. The CDR3 region has the DNA TGTGCCAGCAGTTTGGGTACAGATACGCAGTATTTT. Filled out from reference TRBV9 and TRBJ2-3, the complete variable domain reads DSGVTQTPKHLITATGQRVTLRCSPRSGDLSVYWYQQSLDQGLQFLIQYYNGEERAKGNILERFSAQQFPDLHSELNLSSLELGDSALYFCASSLGTDTQYFGPGTRLTVL.

The chain joins TRBV10-3 to TRBJ1-6; D not resolved. CDR3 length: 15 residues. Germline CDR1 and CDR2: ENHRY and SYGVKD. V was shortened by 10 bases and J by 0 bases, with 13 bases between the two germline ends. The CDR3 region is CATQEESSYNSPLHF. CDR3 in DNA: TGTGCCACCCAAGAGGAGAGCTCCTATAATTCACCCCTCCACTTT.

The rearrangement uses TRBV10-3 and TRBJ2-1, with a tentative D call TRBD2 (5 bases). V gave up 3 bases and J gave up 5 bases, with 8 bases separating them. The CDR3 is 13 residues long. Germline V gene lookup returns CDR1 ENHRY and CDR2 SYGVKD. The CDR3 DNA reads TGTGCCATCAGTGATGAGGGTCACAATGAGCAGTTCTTC. The encoded protein is CAISDEGHNEQFF.

CDR3 protein: CASSRSGTWEQYF. The CDR3 DNA follows: TGTGCCAGCAGCCGTTCCGGAACTTGGGAGCAGTACTTC. The chain joins TRBV7-9 to TRBJ2-7; D gene ambiguous. Looked up from germline, CDR1 is SEHNR and CDR2 is FQNEAQ (reference sequence). V shed 5 bases and J shed 7 bases, with 15 bases lying between them. CDR3 size: 13 residues.

The rearrangement joins TRBV5-5 to TRBJ2-1; unclear D gene. Germline lookup yields CDR1 SGHKS and CDR2 YYEKEE (reference sequence). V lost 5 bases, J lost 2 bases, and 14 bases lay in between. This CDR3 region has 15 residues. CDR3 DNA sequence: TGTGCCAGCAGGTACTACAACGAACCCTACAATGAGCAGTTCTTC. It encodes CASRYYNEPYNEQFF.

The chain recombines TRBV5-8 with TRBJ1-5; D perhaps matches TRBD1 (5 bases). This CDR3 is built from 15 residues. V lost 2 bases, J lost 2 bases, and 11 bases lay in between. Germline values: CDR1 SGHTS, CDR2 YDEGEE. This chain's CDR3 is CASSLGDVGNQPQHF. The DNA of the CDR3 is TGTGCCAGCAGCTTAGGGGACGTTGGCAATCAGCCCCAGCATTTT.

The chain uses TRBV27 and TRBJ1-2; possibly TRBD1 for D (6 bases). Deletions cut 7 bases from V and 7 bases from J, with 22 bases between. The CDR3 runs to 15 residues. CDR1 and CDR2 from the germline V gene are MNHEY and SMNVEV (reference sequence). CDR3 sequence (DNA): TGTGCCAGCAATCCTCACCGGGACATCGAGGGTGGCTACACCTTC. Amino acid sequence: CASNPHRDIEGGYTF.

The chain joins TRBV29-1 to TRBJ2-1, with D possibly matching TRBD2 (6 bases). The CDR3 is 16 amino acids. The germline gives CDR1 SQVTM, CDR2 ANQGSEA. V dropped 6 bases and J dropped 5 bases, with 23 bases sitting between them. CDR3 in amino acids: CSVLGSPSGDHNEQFF. CDR3 sequence (DNA): TGCAGCGTCCTCGGATCTCCCTCGGGAGACCACAATGAGCAGTTCTTC.

This clone was detected once. The chain combines TRBV7-9 with TRBJ2-1; no clear D gene. This CDR3 is 16 amino acids long. Germline values: CDR1 SEHNR, CDR2 FQNEAQ (reference sequence). Trimming took 3 bases from V and 1 from J, leaving 13 bases between them. CDR3: CASSFSGLRSYNEQFF. The CDR3 bases are TGTGCCAGCAGCTTCTCTGGGCTCCGTTCCTACAATGAGCAGTTCTTC. The variable domain in full, with the rest retrieved from reference TRBV7-9 and TRBJ2-1, is DTGVSQNPRHKITKRGQNVTFRCDPISEHNRLYWYRQTLGQGPEFLTYFQNEAQLEKSRLLSDRFSAERPKGSFSTLEIQRTEQGDSAMYLCASSFSGLRSYNEQFFGPGTRLTVL.

The rearrangement uses TRBV27 and TRBJ1-1; possible D gene TRBD1, 5 bases. Germline loops: CDR1 MNHEY, CDR2 SMNVEV (reference sequence). V dropped 9 bases and J dropped 2 bases, with 19 bases sitting between them. The CDR3 extends over 15 amino acids. The chain's CDR3 is CASHIDQGGNTEAFF. The CDR3 DNA is TGTGCCAGTCATATCGATCAGGGTGGAAACACTGAAGCTTTCTTT.

The chain employs TRBV9 and TRBJ1-3; D remains unclear. V was trimmed by 0 bases and J by 5 bases, leaving 15 bases between them. Germline values: CDR1 SGDLS, CDR2 YYNGEE. The CDR3 has 16 residues. The CDR3 bases are TGTGCCAGCAGCGTAGCGGAGGGCCTAGGACGAAACACCATATATTTT. Protein sequence: CASSVAEGLGRNTIYF.

CDR3 DNA: TGTGCCAGCAGCTTAGGTAGCGGGAGGAACTACGAGCAGTACTTC. This translates into CASSLGSGRNYEQYF. The chain recombines TRBV7-2 with TRBJ2-7; 10 positions agree with TRBD2. The CDR3 has 15 amino acids. From germline, CDR1 is SGHTA and CDR2 FQGNSA. Trimming cost V 1 base and J 3 bases; bases outside gene matches: 3.

The rearrangement uses TRBV27 and TRBJ2-2; 8 nucleotides match TRBD2. Germline V gives CDR1 MNHEY, CDR2 SMNVEV (reference sequence). The V gene end was trimmed by 3 bases and the J gene end by 1 base; junction bases not matched to a gene: 4. This CDR3 has 16 residues. The DNA of the CDR3 is TGTGCCAGCAGTTTCGCGGGGGGCCTGAACACCGGGGAGCTGTTTTTT. Its translation is CASSFAGGLNTGELFF.

CDR3 DNA: TGTGCCAGCAGAGGCGAAGAGAAATATGGCTACACCTTC. Translated, it gives CASRGEEKYGYTF. V usage is TRBV21-1 and J usage is TRBJ1-2. TRBV21-1 is designated a pseudogene. CDR3 length: 13 residues.

In regard to this clone: The same CDR3 also results from other DNA sequences found in this sample. The V gene is TRBV9, the J gene TRBJ2-2; no clear D. Germline V gene sequence: CDR1 SGDLS, CDR2 YYNGEE. The CDR3 loop spans 11 amino acids. V lost 3 bases and J 8 bases, leaving 5 bases between the germline ends. The CDR3: CASSASGELFF. CDR3 coding DNA: TGTGCCAGCAGCGCGTCTGGGGAGCTGTTTTTT.

This chain connects TRBV25-1 to TRBJ1-1; possible D gene TRBD1, 6 bases. The V end lost 1 base, the J end lost 8 bases, and 8 bases lay between the germline ends. Per germline, CDR1 MGHDK and CDR2 SYGVNS. The length of the CDR3 is 12 residues. The CDR3 DNA reads as TGTGCCAGCAGTGAATGGGGACAAGAAGCTTTCTTT. Translation: CASSEWGQEAFF. Looking up the rest from reference TRBV25-1 and TRBJ1-1 gives the full variable domain: EADIYQTPRYLVIGTGKKITLECSQTMGHDKMYWYQQDPGMELHLIHYSYGVNSTEKGDLSSESTVSRIRTEHFPLTLESARPSHTSQYLCASSEWGQEAFFGQGTRLTVV.

The chain uses TRBV7-9 and TRBJ1-1; D ambiguous. This CDR3 has 16 amino acids. The V gene lost 4 bases and the J gene lost 0 bases, with 15 bases spanning the gap. CDR1 and CDR2 from the germline V gene are SEHNR and FQNEAQ (reference sequence). The CDR3 loop reads CASSSKEPVMNTEAFF. In nucleotides, the CDR3 is TGTGCCAGCAGCTCTAAGGAACCCGTTATGAACACTGAAGCTTTCTTT. The full variable domain, its missing parts supplied by reference TRBV7-9 and TRBJ1-1, is DTGVSQNPRHKITKRGQNVTFRCDPISEHNRLYWYRQTLGQGPEFLTYFQNEAQLEKSRLLSDRFSAERPKGSFSTLEIQRTEQGDSAMYLCASSSKEPVMNTEAFFGQGTRLTVV.

V is TRBV27 and J is TRBJ1-5; maybe TRBD1 (5 bases). Germline values: CDR1 MNHEY, CDR2 SMNVEV (reference sequence). V was shortened by 1 base and J by 6 bases, with 10 bases between the two germline ends. This CDR3 contains 14 residues. The CDR3 spells CASSLWQGSQPQHF. The CDR3, as DNA: TGTGCCAGCAGTTTATGGCAGGGTTCTCAGCCCCAGCATTTT.

The chain employs TRBV5-1 and TRBJ2-7; D unresolved. The CDR3 is made up of 15 amino acids. The germline V and J ends were trimmed by 0 bases and 3 bases, with 13 bases remaining between them. The germline CDR1 and CDR2 sequences are SGHRS and YFSETQ. The CDR3 here is CASSLVFSSSYEQYF. The CDR3 DNA reads TGCGCCAGCAGCTTGGTTTTTAGCTCAAGCTACGAGCAGTACTTC. Using reference TRBV5-1 and TRBJ2-7 for the parts outside the CDR3, the full variable domain is KAGVTQTPRYLIKTRGQQVTLSCSPISGHRSVSWYQQTPGQGLQFLFEYFSETQRNKGNFPGRFSGRQFSNSRSEMNVSTLELGDSALYLCASSLVFSSSYEQYFGPGTRLTVT.

The chain joins TRBV30 to TRBJ1-1; 7 bases match TRBD1. With 6 bases clipped from V and 0 bases from J, the junction kept 7 bases outside the gene matches. CDR1 is GTSNPN and CDR2 is SVGIG in the germline V gene (reference sequence). This CDR3 comprises 14 residues. In DNA form, the CDR3 reads TGTGCCTGTGGACAGGAAAACATGAACACTGAAGCTTTCTTT. This encodes CACGQENMNTEAFF.

The gene calls are TRBV5-1 and TRBJ2-7; either TRBD1 or TRBD2 may supply D (5 bases each). Germline CDR1 SGHRS, CDR2 YFSETQ. Trimming shortened V by 4 bases and J by 5 bases, and 19 bases separated the two germline ends. This CDR3 is 15 amino acids long. CDR3 residues: CASSGRTGLGDEQYF. The CDR3 region has the DNA TGCGCCAGCAGCGGACGGACGGGGCTCGGGGACGAGCAGTACTTC.

As for this clone: The same CDR3 also results from other DNA sequences found in this sample. CDR3 protein: CASSYSQGLYEQYF. CDR3 nucleotide sequence: TGTGCCAGCAGTTACTCCCAAGGGCTCTACGAGCAGTACTTC. The chain is built from TRBV6-5 and TRBJ2-7; D remains unclear. The CDR3 totals 14 residues. CDR1 is MNHEY, CDR2 SVGAGI, per germline. Trimming left V 0 bases short and J 3 bases short, with 9 bases between.

J is TRBJ2-1 and V is TRBV5-1; D gene unclear. The V end was cut by 3 bases, the J end by 2 bases, with 9 bases between. In germline, CDR1 is SGHRS, CDR2 YFSETQ. CDR3 length: 14 residues. The CDR3 nucleotides are TGCGCCAGCAGCTCCGGGTCTACCTACAATGAGCAGTTCTTC. It specifies CASSSGSTYNEQFF. The variable domain in full, with the rest retrieved from reference TRBV5-1 and TRBJ2-1, is KAGVTQTPRYLIKTRGQQVTLSCSPISGHRSVSWYQQTPGQGLQFLFEYFSETQRNKGNFPGRFSGRQFSNSRSEMNVSTLELGDSALYLCASSSGSTYNEQFFGPGTRLTVL.

The rearrangement links TRBV6-5 to TRBJ2-7; D remains ambiguous. Germline-derived CDR1 and CDR2 are MNHEY and SVGAGI. CDR3 size: 13 residues. V shed 5 bases and J shed 5 bases, with 13 bases lying between them. Here the CDR3 reads CASSPGPRNEQYF. DNA of the CDR3: TGTGCCAGCAGTCCCGGGCCCCGAAACGAGCAGTACTTC.

A single count supports this clone. One junction end does not reproduce the germline sequence, and a read error may be involved. The chain has TRBV2 and TRBJ1-4; 11 bases map to TRBD1. Germline values: CDR1 SNHLY, CDR2 FYNNEI. The CDR3 length is 15 residues. CDR3 in amino acids: CASREGTGGREKLFF. The CDR3 DNA reads as TGTGCCAGCAGAGAAGGGACAGGGGGACGGGAAAAACTGTTTTTT.

A remark on this clone: Other DNA sequences in this specimen translate into the identical CDR3. This chain connects TRBV27 to TRBJ2-3, with 7 positions matching TRBD2. Germline CDR1 and CDR2: MNHEY and SMNVEV (reference sequence). There are 15 residues in the CDR3. The V gene end was trimmed by 6 bases and the J gene end by 1 base; junction bases not matched to a gene: 7. The CDR3 loop reads CASSPGGLGTDTQYF. Written as DNA, the CDR3 is TGTGCCAGCAGCCCGGGAGGTCTTGGCACAGATACGCAGTATTTT.

The chain links TRBV2 to TRBJ1-1; D is undetermined. Germline values: CDR1 SNHLY, CDR2 FYNNEI. V lost 4 bases and J lost 0, with 9 bases in between. The CDR3 is made up of 14 amino acids. The CDR3 nucleotides read TGTGCCAGCAGTGCTATTTATATGAACACTGAAGCTTTCTTT. Encoded protein: CASSAIYMNTEAFF.

This sequence joins TRBV7-9 and TRBJ2-3, with a possible D match to TRBD2 (6 bases). Germline CDR1 reads SEHNR; CDR2 reads FQNEAQ (reference sequence). The CDR3 runs 16 residues. Trimming removed 3 bases from V and 6 bases from J, with 19 bases in between. CDR3 sequence: CASSLQEGLLRDTQYF. CDR3 DNA: TGTGCCAGCAGCTTGCAGGAGGGACTGCTCAGGGATACGCAGTATTTT.

CDR3 nucleotide sequence: TGTGCCAGTCGACAGAGGGATCCCTATAATTCACCCCTCCACTTT. It encodes CASRQRDPYNSPLHF. V usage is TRBV6-1 and J usage is TRBJ1-6, with a possible D match to TRBD1 (5 bases). The CDR3 contains 15 residues. CDR1 MNHNS and CDR2 SASEGT come from the germline V gene. With 9 bases removed from V and 2 bases from J, the gap between germline ends came to 14 bases.

The chain couples TRBV15 to TRBJ1-1; D not certain. Germline CDR1 and CDR2: LNHNV and YYDKDF (reference sequence). CDR3 length: 14 amino acids. V lost 3 bases, J lost 0 bases, and 8 bases lay in between. The CDR3, as DNA: TGTGCCACCAGCAGCGGGGAATTGAACACTGAAGCTTTCTTT. Protein sequence: CATSSGELNTEAFF.

A single count supports this clone. The chain links TRBV5-4 to TRBJ1-4; D is unclear. CDR1 SGHNT and CDR2 YYREEE come from the germline V gene (reference sequence). Deletions cut 1 base from V and 5 bases from J, with 9 bases between. The CDR3 totals 14 residues. The CDR3 coding sequence is TGTGCCAGCAGCTTGAAGGGTTCAAATGAAAAACTGTTTTTT. Its translation: CASSLKGSNEKLFF.